The 25 T cell receptor beta chains presented below share a single source sample, sequenced in a study of T cells in localized non-small cell lung cancer. Clones were read by immunoSEQ multiplex PCR, and TCRdb kept only the in-frame ones, dropping some. The data contain around 25,000 clones, 86% of them singletons. The sequencing here drew on peripheral blood, taken before any cancer treatment. The receptor set was obtained from an older female donor with stage I lung adenocarcinoma.

This clone was counted a few times. This sequence joins TRBV5-1 and TRBJ1-2, with 7 bases aligning to TRBD1. The germline CDR1 and CDR2 sequences are SGHRS and YFSETQ. Germline trimming cut 2 bases from V and 4 bases from J; bases unmatched to any gene: 5. This CDR3 has 14 residues. CDR3 region: CASSLWGQTYGYTF. CDR3 nucleotides: TGCGCCAGCAGCTTATGGGGACAGACCTATGGCTACACCTTC.

J is TRBJ1-3 and V is TRBV19, with D possibly being TRBD1 (5 bases). The CDR3 length is 15 residues. CDR1 is LNHDA, CDR2 SQIVND, per germline (reference sequence). Trimming shortened V by 5 bases and J by 4 bases, and 15 bases separated the two germline ends. CDR3 bases: TGTGCCAGTAGTGCTAACCGGGGGTCGGGAAACACCATATATTTT. It translates to CASSANRGSGNTIYF.

The chain uses TRBV5-6 and TRBJ1-1; 8 bases match TRBD1. Germline lookup yields CDR1 SGHDT and CDR2 YYEEEE. With 5 bases clipped from V and 1 base from J, the junction kept 10 bases outside the gene matches. The CDR3 extends over 16 amino acids. CDR3 loop: CASSSRGLVWNTEAFF. The CDR3 DNA reads as TGTGCCAGCAGTTCCAGGGGGCTCGTCTGGAACACTGAAGCTTTCTTT.

The chain links TRBV5-4 to TRBJ2-7, with 9 bases aligning to TRBD1. Looked up from germline, CDR1 is SGHNT and CDR2 is YYREEE (reference sequence). V lost 5 bases, J lost 6 bases, and 9 bases stayed unmatched. CDR3 length: 14 amino acids. CDR3 sequence reads: CASRFWDRAGEQYF. DNA for the CDR3: TGTGCCAGCAGATTTTGGGACAGGGCGGGCGAGCAGTACTTC. Based on the CDR3 plus reference TRBV5-4 and TRBJ2-7, the full variable domain is ETGVTQSPTHLIKTRGQQVTLRCSSQSGHNTVSWYQQALGQGPQFIFQYYREEENGRGNFPPRFSGLQFPNYSSELNVNALELDDSALYLCASRFWDRAGEQYFGPGTRLTVT.

This clone was picked up one time. V gene TRBV5-5 combines with J gene TRBJ1-1; D possibly corresponds to TRBD1 (5 bases). This CDR3 has 14 amino acids. The germline CDR1 and CDR2 sequences are SGHKS and YYEKEE (reference sequence). V was cut by 0 bases and J by 4 bases, with 10 bases left in between. The CDR3 region is CASSLEAGSTEAFF. Written as DNA, the CDR3 is TGTGCCAGCAGCTTGGAGGCAGGGAGCACTGAAGCTTTCTTT.

V usage is TRBV9 and J usage is TRBJ1-1; maybe TRBD1 (5 bases). Trimming shortened V by 4 bases and J by 5 bases, and 18 bases separated the two germline ends. This CDR3 contains 15 residues. CDR1 and CDR2 from the germline V gene are SGDLS and YYNGEE. In DNA, the CDR3 is TGTGCCAGCAGCCCGCCCCGGGGGGTAAAAACTGAAGCTTTCTTT. It translates to CASSPPRGVKTEAFF.

The V gene is TRBV5-8, the J gene TRBJ1-1; the D gene is possibly TRBD1 (6 bases). Germline values: CDR1 SGHTS, CDR2 YDEGEE. This CDR3 has 14 amino acids. Trimming shortened V by 2 bases and J by 4 bases, and 12 bases separated the two germline ends. CDR3 sequence: CASSLKGGGTEAFF. CDR3 coding DNA: TGTGCCAGCAGCTTAAAGGGAGGGGGCACTGAAGCTTTCTTT.

CDR3 protein: CASSPTGTGNTGELFF. The CDR3 DNA sequence: TGTGCCAGTAGCCCTACCGGGACAGGGAACACCGGGGAGCTGTTTTTT. This chain joins TRBV19 and TRBJ2-2, with 8 bases aligning to TRBD1. J lost 1 base, V lost 6 bases, and 7 bases had no gene match. The CDR3 runs to 16 residues. Germline assignment: CDR1 LNHDA and CDR2 SQIVND (reference sequence).

This clone showed up just a few times. The chain couples TRBV5-6 to TRBJ2-5; 8 positions agree with TRBD2. Per the germline V gene, CDR1 is SGHDT and CDR2 is YYEEEE. The trim removed 3 bases at V and 3 bases at J, leaving 10 bases unmatched. The CDR3 spans 16 residues. This CDR3 reads CASSSSEREWEETQYF. Here the CDR3 DNA reads TGTGCCAGCAGCTCTTCGGAGCGGGAGTGGGAAGAGACCCAGTACTTC.

This chain uses TRBV7-9 with TRBJ1-1; 7 bases fit TRBD1. The CDR3 is 11 amino acids. V dropped 5 bases and J dropped 11; count of bases not matched to a gene: 5. Germline CDR1 reads SEHNR; CDR2 reads FQNEAQ (reference sequence). CDR3 in amino acids: CASSIQGEAFF. The CDR3 nucleotides are TGTGCCAGCAGCATCCAGGGGGAGGCTTTCTTT.

Note on this clone: Its ends do not fully match the called genes, so a read error is possible. The genes are TRBV4-1 and TRBJ2-7; 10 bases are a match to TRBD1. Germline V gene data show CDR1 as MGHRA and CDR2 as YSYEKL. The CDR3 extends over 15 amino acids. The CDR3 here is CSSSHQKTGGLEQYF. Here the CDR3 DNA reads TGCTCCAGCAGCCATCAAAAGACAGGGGGCCTCGAGCAGTACTTC.

To note about this clone: One junction end disagrees with the germline gene, perhaps due to a read error. The V call is TRBV7-7, the J call TRBJ2-1; 13 nucleotides line up with TRBD2. This CDR3 has 17 residues. Germline values: CDR1 SSHAT, CDR2 FNYEAQ (reference sequence). CDR3 protein: CASSLAQTSGRHNEQFF. The CDR3 region has the DNA TGTGCTAGCAGCTTAGCCCAGACTAGCGGGAGGCACAATGAGCAGTTCTTC.

The chain has TRBV19 and TRBJ2-3; 8 nucleotides match TRBD1. Per the germline V gene, CDR1 is LNHDA and CDR2 is SQIVND (reference sequence). The V gene end was trimmed by 7 bases and the J gene end by 2 bases; junction bases not matched to a gene: 5. This CDR3 has 14 amino acids. The CDR3 loop reads CASKRTGTTDTQYF. The CDR3 bases are TGTGCCAGTAAAAGGACAGGGACCACAGATACGCAGTATTTT. The variable domain in full, completed from reference TRBV19 and TRBJ2-3, reads DGGITQSPKYLFRKEGQNVTLSCEQNLNHDAMYWYRQDPGQGLRLIYYSQIVNDFQKGDIAEGYSVSREKKESFPLTVTSAQKNPTAFYLCASKRTGTTDTQYFGPGTRLTVL.

Comments on this clone: The sample has other DNA sequences that encode this CDR3 too. The chain is built from TRBV18 and TRBJ1-3; D not certain. In germline, CDR1 is KGHSH, CDR2 LQKENI. This CDR3 region has 13 residues. V was cut by 3 bases and J by 4 bases, with 7 bases left in between. The chain's CDR3 is CASSPETGNTIYF. DNA of the CDR3: TGTGCCAGCTCACCCGAGACAGGAAACACCATATATTTT.

This sequence joins TRBV29-1 and TRBJ2-1, with D possibly TRBD2 on 7 matching bases. CDR3 length: 19 amino acids. Germline V gives CDR1 SQVTM, CDR2 ANQGSEA. Trimming pared 3 bases from V and 4 bases from J, leaving 28 bases between. The CDR3 is CSVDDLRGGGVGGYNEQFF. In DNA, the CDR3 is TGCAGCGTTGATGACCTACGAGGAGGGGGGGTCGGAGGATACAATGAGCAGTTCTTC.

This sequence joins TRBV7-9 and TRBJ2-2; D is ambiguous. The V end was cut by 5 bases, the J end by 5 bases, with 9 bases between. Germline V gives CDR1 SEHNR, CDR2 FQNEAQ (reference sequence). This CDR3 comprises 13 residues. CDR3 in DNA: TGTGCCAGCAGCCTACCAAGAACCGGGGAGCTGTTTTTT. Translation: CASSLPRTGELFF.

J is TRBJ1-3 and V is TRBV25-1; weak D call: TRBD1 (6 bases). The length of the CDR3 is 15 residues. Germline CDR1 MGHDK, CDR2 SYGVNS. V was shortened by 6 bases and J by 0 bases, with 12 bases between the two germline ends. CDR3 region: CASSPTGNSGNTIYF. The CDR3 nucleotides are TGTGCCAGCAGCCCTACAGGGAACTCTGGAAACACCATATATTTT. Variable domain in full (rest from reference TRBV25-1 and TRBJ1-3): EADIYQTPRYLVIGTGKKITLECSQTMGHDKMYWYQQDPGMELHLIHYSYGVNSTEKGDLSSESTVSRIRTEHFPLTLESARPSHTSQYLCASSPTGNSGNTIYFGEGSWLTVV.

Comment on this clone: A single base separates this from a much larger clone, so it may be a read error. This chain uses TRBV27 with TRBJ1-2; D possibly corresponds to TRBD1 (6 bases). CDR3 length equals 14 residues. Germline lookup yields CDR1 MNHEY and CDR2 SMNVEV (reference sequence). The CDR3, as DNA: TGTGCCGGCAGAACCTCAACAGGGTTTCATGGCTACACCTTC. Its protein is CAGRTSTGFHGYTF.

This clone appeared once. The rearrangement uses TRBV6-5 and TRBJ2-6; D gene ambiguous. The germline V gene has CDR1 MNHEY and CDR2 SVGAGI. The CDR3 extends over 16 amino acids. V gave up 0 bases and J gave up 2 bases, with 8 bases separating them. The CDR3 sequence: CASSYSIGAGANVLTF. Written as DNA, the CDR3 is TGTGCCAGCAGTTACTCGATCGGCGCTGGGGCCAACGTCCTGACTTTC.

This chain joins TRBV11-2 and TRBJ2-5; the D gene is possibly TRBD1 (5 bases). Germline CDR1 SGHAT, CDR2 FQNNGV. Trimming took off 0 bases at V and 2 bases at J, with 13 bases between the two ends. The CDR3 length is 16 residues. This CDR3 is CASSLERGYGQETQYF. The CDR3 region has the DNA TGTGCCAGCAGCTTAGAAAGGGGATACGGACAAGAGACCCAGTACTTC.

This clone was seen only a few times. This rearrangement joins TRBV2 to TRBJ1-2; 11 nucleotides line up with TRBD1. This CDR3 region has 14 residues. The trim removed 6 bases at V and 6 bases at J, leaving 6 bases unmatched. The germline V gene has CDR1 SNHLY and CDR2 FYNNEI. In nucleotides, the CDR3 is TGTGCCAGCAGACCGGGACAGGGGGGGGATGGCTACACCTTC. The encoded protein is CASRPGQGGDGYTF.

This chain uses TRBV7-6 with TRBJ1-1; possibly TRBD1 for D (5 bases). CDR3 size: 13 residues. V was cut by 3 bases and J by 5 bases, with 10 bases left in between. Germline V gene data show CDR1 as SGHVS and CDR2 as FNYEAQ. In DNA form, the CDR3 reads TGTGCCAGCAGCTTTGGTAGGGGAACTGAAGCTTTCTTT. Amino acids: CASSFGRGTEAFF.

This chain links TRBV5-4 with TRBJ1-1, with 7 bases lining up with TRBD1. V gave up 4 bases and J gave up 4 bases; unmatched junction bases: 13. The germline V gene has CDR1 SGHNT and CDR2 YYREEE (reference sequence). The CDR3 totals 16 residues. CDR3 residues: CASSRWSRGGFTEAFF. CDR3 nucleotide sequence: TGTGCCAGCAGCCGGTGGTCTCGAGGGGGCTTCACTGAAGCTTTCTTT.

About this clone: A junction boundary mismatches the germline segment, possibly from a read error. The chain uses TRBV10-3 and TRBJ1-5, with D possibly TRBD1 on 5 matching bases. The CDR3 runs to 15 residues. The germline gives CDR1 ENHRY, CDR2 SYGVKD. CDR3 amino acids: CASSEVGGGNQPQHF. For the CDR3, the DNA is TGTGCCAGCAGTGAGGTCGGGGGGGGCAATCAGCCCCAGCATTTT.

The chain carries TRBV18 and TRBJ2-7; perhaps TRBD2 as D (6 bases). V was shortened by 3 bases and J by 5 bases, with 17 bases between the two germline ends. Germline V CDR1 and CDR2: KGHSH, LQKENI. The CDR3 runs to 15 residues. The CDR3 sequence: CASSPSLTSIDEQYF. In DNA, the CDR3 is TGTGCCAGCTCACCGTCCCTAACTAGCATCGACGAGCAGTACTTC. Complete variable domain (other parts from reference TRBV18 and TRBJ2-7): NAGVMQNPRHLVRRRGQEARLRCSPMKGHSHVYWYRQLPEEGLKFMVYLQKENIIDESGMPKERFSAEFPKEGPSILRIQQVVRGDSAAYFCASSPSLTSIDEQYFGPGTRLTVT.